Described below is a single T cell receptor beta chain sequence and its context. The antigen is not known. These data come from a study of shared clonotypes between healthy human individuals. In the CD4+ fraction, cells were divided into CD45RA+ naive and CD45RA-negative memory subsets. In the study's own analysis: Junction-only immunoSEQ data arrived without quality scores, meaning filtering differed. TCRdb keeps only in-frame clones here, not all; method: immunoSEQ multiplex PCR. V and J calls plus clone size are reproduced from that table; the DNA served to infer D and trimming. Altogether 2.3 million or so clones are present, just over 90% being singletons, with the ten largest covering 0.3% to 0.4%. The CDR3 covers 14 residues. J was trimmed by 8 bases and V by 2 bases; bases with no gene match: 3. The germline V gene encodes CDR1 SGHTA and CDR2 FQGTGA. General study points: For naive CD4 cells, 4% to 5% of clonotypes were shared across a handful of donors.

This TCR came from a man younger than 35 in good health. Some clones in this sample may be carry-over from other donors' samples. J is TRBJ2-1 and V is TRBV7-3; 10 bases align to TRBD2. Sequencing input: naive CD4+ T cells from PBMCs. The subset was: CD45RA+ positively selected. CDR3 loop: CASSLVAGGYEQFF. The DNA for the CDR3 is TGTGCCAGCAGCTTAGTAGCGGGAGGCTATGAGCAGTTCTTC.